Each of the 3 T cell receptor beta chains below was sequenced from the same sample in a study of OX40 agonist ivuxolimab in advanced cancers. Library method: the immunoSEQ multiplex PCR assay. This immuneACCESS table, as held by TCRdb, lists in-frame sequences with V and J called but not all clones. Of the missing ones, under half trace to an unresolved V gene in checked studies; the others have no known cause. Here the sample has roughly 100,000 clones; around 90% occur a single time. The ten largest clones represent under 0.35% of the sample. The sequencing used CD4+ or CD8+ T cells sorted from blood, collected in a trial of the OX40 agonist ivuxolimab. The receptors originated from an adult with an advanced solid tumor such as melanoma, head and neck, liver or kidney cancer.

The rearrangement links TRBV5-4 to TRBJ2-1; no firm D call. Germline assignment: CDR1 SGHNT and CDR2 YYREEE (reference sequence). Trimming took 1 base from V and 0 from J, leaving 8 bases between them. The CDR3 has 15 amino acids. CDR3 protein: CASSLRLISYNEQFF. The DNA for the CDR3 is TGTGCCAGCAGCTTGAGGCTCATCTCCTACAATGAGCAGTTCTTC.

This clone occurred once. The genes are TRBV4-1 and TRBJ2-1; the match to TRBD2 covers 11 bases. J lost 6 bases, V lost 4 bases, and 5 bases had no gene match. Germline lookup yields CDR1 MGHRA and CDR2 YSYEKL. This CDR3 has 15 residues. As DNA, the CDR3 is TGCGCCAGCAGCCCAACTAGCGGGGGACCCAATGAGCAGTTCTTC. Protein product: CASSPTSGGPNEQFF.

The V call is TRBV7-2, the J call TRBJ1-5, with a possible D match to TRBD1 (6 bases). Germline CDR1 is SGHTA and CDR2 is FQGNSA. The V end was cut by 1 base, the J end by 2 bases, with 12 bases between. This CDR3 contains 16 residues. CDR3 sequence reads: CASSLGRGRGNQPQHF. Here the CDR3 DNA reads TGTGCCAGCAGCTTAGGCCGGGGGCGCGGCAATCAGCCCCAGCATTTT.